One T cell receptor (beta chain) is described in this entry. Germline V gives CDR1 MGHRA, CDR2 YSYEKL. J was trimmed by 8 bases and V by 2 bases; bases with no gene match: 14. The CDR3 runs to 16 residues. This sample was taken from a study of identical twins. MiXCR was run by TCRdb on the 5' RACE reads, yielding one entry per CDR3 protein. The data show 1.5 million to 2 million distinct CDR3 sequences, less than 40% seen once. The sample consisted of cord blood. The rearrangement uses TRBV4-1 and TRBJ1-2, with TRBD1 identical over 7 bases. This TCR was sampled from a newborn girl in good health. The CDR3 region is CASSQQTRTGSRGYTF. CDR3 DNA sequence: TGCGCCAGCAGCCAACAGACCCGGACAGGTAGTAGAGGCTACACCTTC.